This TCR beta chain was documented in a study of blood T cell repertoires in COVID-19. Study as a whole: COVID-19 samples, acute and convalescent, were from the United States, Italy and Spain. The analysed material was cDNA or gDNA that came from T cells, B-cell-depleted T cells, or PBMCs.

V lost 5 bases, J lost 6 bases, and 23 bases lay in between. CDR1 is SGHAT and CDR2 is FQNNGV in the germline V gene. There are 16 residues in the CDR3. Per the authors' pipeline: Scientists estimated how many nucleated cells there were by amplifying reference gene primers. The data were produced by immunoSEQ multiplex PCR, yet TCRdb's version contains in-frame clones alone and is incomplete. From that table come the V and J calls and clone size; the DNA was used to work out D and trimming. Among roughly 68,000 clones listed, about 85% were seen once. Seattle's cohort entered during active infection and was followed longitudinally.

This chain joins TRBV11-2 and TRBJ2-7; D is perhaps TRBD1 (6 bases). The source material was peripheral blood. The TCR was taken from a woman between 45 and 60 years old with COVID-19, enrolled during active disease. Here the CDR3 reads CASSRVLGASYGEQYF. The CDR3 DNA reads TGTGCCAGCAGCCGGGTGTTGGGGGCGTCCTACGGCGAGCAGTACTTC. The variable domain in full, completed from reference TRBV11-2 and TRBJ2-7, reads EAGVAQSPRYKIIEKRQSVAFWCNPISGHATLYWYQQILGQGPKLLIQFQNNGVVDDSQLPKDRFSAERLKGVDSTLKIQPAKLEDSAVYLCASSRVLGASYGEQYFGPGTRLTVT.